This section outlines one T cell receptor beta chain sequence together with its context. This record comes from a study of blood T cell repertoires in COVID-19. The CDR3 consists of 15 residues. V lost 2 bases, J lost 6 bases, and 6 bases stayed unmatched. The germline V gene has CDR1 MNHEY and CDR2 SMNVEV (reference sequence). TCRdb keeps only in-frame clones here, not all; method: immunoSEQ multiplex PCR. Seen here are roughly 240,000 clones, approximately 85% observed once, and the top ten hold around 4.7%. The clonotype comes from a woman in her 70s with acute or convalescent COVID-19. The sample was peripheral blood. The chain uses TRBV27 and TRBJ2-2; TRBD2 matches at 7 bases. The DNA of the CDR3 is TGTGCCAGCAGTTTAGAGGGGAGGGGCCCCGGGGAGCTGTTTTTT. This encodes CASSLEGRGPGELFF.